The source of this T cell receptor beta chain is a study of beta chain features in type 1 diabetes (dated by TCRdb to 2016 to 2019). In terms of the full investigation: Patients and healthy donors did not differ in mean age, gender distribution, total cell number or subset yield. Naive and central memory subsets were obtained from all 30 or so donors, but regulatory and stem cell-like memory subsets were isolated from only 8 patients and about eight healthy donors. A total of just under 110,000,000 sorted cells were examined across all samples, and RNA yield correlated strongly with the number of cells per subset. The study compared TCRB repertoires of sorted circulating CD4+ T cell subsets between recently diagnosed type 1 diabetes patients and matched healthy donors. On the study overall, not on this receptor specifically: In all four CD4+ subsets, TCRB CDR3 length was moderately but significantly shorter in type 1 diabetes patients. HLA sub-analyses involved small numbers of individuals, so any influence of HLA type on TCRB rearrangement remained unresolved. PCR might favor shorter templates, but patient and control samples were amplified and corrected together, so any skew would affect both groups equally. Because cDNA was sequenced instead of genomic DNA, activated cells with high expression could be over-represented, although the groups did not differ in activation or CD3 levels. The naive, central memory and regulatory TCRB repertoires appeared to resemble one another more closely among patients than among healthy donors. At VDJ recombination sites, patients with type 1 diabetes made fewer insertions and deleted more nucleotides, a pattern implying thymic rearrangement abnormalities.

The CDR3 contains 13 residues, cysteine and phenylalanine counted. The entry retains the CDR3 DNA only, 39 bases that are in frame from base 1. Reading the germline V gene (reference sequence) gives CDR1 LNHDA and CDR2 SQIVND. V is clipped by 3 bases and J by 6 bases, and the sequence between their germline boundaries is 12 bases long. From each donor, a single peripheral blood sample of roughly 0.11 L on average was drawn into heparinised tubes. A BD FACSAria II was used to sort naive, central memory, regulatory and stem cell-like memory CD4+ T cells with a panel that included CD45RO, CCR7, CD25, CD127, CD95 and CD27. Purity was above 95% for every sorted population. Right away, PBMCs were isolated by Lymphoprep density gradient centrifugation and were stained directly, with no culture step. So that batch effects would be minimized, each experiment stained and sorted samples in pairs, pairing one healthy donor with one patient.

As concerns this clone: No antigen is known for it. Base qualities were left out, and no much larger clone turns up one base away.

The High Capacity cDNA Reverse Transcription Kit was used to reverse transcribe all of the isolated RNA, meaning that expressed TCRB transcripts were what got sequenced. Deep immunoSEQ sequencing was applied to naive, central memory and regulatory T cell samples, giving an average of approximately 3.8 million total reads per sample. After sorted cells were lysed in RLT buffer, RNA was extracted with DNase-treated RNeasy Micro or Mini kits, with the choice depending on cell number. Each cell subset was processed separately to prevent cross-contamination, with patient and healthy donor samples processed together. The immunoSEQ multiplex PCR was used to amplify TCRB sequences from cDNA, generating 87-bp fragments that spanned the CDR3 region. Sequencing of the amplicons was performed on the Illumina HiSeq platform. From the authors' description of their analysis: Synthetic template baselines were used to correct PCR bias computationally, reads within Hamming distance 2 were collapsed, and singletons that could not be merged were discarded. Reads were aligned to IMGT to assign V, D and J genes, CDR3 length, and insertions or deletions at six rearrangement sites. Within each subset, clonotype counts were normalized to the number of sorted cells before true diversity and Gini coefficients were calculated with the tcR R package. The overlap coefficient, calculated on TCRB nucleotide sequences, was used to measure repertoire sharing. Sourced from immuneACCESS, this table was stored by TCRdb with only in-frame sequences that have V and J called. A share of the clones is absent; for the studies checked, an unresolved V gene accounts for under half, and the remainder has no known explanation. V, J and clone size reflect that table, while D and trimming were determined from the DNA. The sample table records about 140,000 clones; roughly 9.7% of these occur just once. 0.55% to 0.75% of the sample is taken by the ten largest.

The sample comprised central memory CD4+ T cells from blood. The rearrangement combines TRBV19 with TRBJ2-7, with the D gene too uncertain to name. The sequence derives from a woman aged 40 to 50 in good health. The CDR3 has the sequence CASSIVLSPEQYF. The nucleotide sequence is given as TGTGCCAGTAGTATCGTCCTCTCCCCCGAGCAGTACTTC.